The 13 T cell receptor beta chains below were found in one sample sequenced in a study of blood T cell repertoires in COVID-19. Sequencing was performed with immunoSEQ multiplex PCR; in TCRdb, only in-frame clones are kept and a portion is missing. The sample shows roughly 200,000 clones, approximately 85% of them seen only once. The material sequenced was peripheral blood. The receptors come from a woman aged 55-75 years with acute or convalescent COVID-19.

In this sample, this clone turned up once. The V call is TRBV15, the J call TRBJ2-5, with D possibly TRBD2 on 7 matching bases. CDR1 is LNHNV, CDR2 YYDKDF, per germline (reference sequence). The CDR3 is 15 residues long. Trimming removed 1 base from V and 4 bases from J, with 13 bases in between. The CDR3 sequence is CATSRGGGGRETQYF. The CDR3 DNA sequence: TGTGCCACCAGCAGAGGGGGGGGCGGGAGAGAGACCCAGTACTTC. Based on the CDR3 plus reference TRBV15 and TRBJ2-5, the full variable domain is DAMVIQNPRYQVTQFGKPVTLSCSQTLNHNVMYWYQQKSSQAPKLLFHYYDKDFNNEADTPDNFQSRRPNTSFCFLDIRSPGLGDTAMYLCATSRGGGGRETQYFGPGTRLLVL.

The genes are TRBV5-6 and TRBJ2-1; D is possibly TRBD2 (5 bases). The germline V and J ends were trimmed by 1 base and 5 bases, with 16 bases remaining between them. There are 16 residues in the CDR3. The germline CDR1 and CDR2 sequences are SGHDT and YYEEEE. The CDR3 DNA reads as TGTGCCAGCAGCTTGTTGTCTAGCCCAGTAGACAATGAGCAGTTCTTC. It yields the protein CASSLLSSPVDNEQFF.

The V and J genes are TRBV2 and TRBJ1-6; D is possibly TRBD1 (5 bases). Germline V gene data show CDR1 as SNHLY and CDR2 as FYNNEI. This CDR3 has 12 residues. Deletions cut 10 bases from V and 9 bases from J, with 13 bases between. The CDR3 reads CATSVRVSPLHF. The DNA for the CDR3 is TGTGCCACCTCCGTCAGGGTTTCACCCCTCCACTTT.

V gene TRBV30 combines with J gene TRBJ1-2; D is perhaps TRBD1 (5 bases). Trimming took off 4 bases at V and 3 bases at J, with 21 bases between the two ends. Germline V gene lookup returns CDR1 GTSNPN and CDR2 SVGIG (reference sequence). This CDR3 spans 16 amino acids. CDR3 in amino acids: CAWTSKGQIGYYGYTF. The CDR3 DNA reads TGTGCCTGGACCTCGAAGGGGCAGATCGGATACTATGGCTACACCTTC.

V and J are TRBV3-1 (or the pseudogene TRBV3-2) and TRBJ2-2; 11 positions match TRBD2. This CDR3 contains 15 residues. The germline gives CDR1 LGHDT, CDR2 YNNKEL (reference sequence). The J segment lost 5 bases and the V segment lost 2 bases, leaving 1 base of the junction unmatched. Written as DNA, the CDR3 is TGTGCCAGCAGCCAAACTAGCGGGAGTACCGGGGAGCTGTTTTTT. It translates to CASSQTSGSTGELFF.

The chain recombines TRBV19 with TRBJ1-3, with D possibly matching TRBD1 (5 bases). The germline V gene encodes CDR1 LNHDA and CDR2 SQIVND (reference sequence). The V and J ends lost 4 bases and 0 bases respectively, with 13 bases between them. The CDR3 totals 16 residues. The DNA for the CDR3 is TGTGCCAGTAGTACGAAAAGGGGATTCTCTGGAAACACCATATATTTT. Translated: CASSTKRGFSGNTIYF.

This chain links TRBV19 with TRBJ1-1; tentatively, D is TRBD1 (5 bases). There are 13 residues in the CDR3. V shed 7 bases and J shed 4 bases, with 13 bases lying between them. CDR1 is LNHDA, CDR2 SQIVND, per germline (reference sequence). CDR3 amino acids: CASTLLGGTEAFF. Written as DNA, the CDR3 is TGTGCCAGTACCCTTCTCGGGGGCACTGAAGCTTTCTTT.

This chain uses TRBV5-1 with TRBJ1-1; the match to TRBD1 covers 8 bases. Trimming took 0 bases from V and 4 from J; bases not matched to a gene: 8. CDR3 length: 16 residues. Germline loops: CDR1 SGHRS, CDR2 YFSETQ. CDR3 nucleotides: TGCGCCAGCAGCTTGGTACCCGCAGGGGGCCTCACTGAAGCTTTCTTT. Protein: CASSLVPAGGLTEAFF.

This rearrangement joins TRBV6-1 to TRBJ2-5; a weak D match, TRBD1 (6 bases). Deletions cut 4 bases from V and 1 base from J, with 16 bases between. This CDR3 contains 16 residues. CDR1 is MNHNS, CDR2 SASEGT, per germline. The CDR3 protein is CASSGGQGYSQETQYF. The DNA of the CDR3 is TGTGCCAGCAGTGGGGGGCAGGGGTATAGCCAAGAGACCCAGTACTTC.

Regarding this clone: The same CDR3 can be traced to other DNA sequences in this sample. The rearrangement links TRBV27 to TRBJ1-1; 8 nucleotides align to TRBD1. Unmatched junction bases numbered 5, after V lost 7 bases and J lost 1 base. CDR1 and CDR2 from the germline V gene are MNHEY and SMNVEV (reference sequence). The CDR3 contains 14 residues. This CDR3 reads CASNRQGPNTEAFF. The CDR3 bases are TGTGCCAGCAACCGACAGGGGCCGAACACTGAAGCTTTCTTT.

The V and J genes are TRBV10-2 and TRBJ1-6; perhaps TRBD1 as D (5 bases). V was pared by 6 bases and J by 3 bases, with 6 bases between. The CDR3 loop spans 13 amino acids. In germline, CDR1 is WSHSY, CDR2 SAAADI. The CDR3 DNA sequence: TGCGCCAGCAGCGACAGCTATAATTCACCCCTCCACTTT. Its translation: CASSDSYNSPLHF.

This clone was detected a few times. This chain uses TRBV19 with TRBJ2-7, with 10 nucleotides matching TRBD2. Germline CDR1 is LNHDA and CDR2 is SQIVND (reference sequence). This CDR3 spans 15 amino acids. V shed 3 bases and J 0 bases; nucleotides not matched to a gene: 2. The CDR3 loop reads CASSIRLAGSYEQYF. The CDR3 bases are TGTGCCAGTAGTATCCGACTAGCGGGCTCCTACGAGCAGTACTTC.

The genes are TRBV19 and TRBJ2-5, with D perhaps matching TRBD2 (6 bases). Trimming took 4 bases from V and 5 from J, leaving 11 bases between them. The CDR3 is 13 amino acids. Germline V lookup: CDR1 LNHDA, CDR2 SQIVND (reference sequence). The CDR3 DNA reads TGTGCCAGTAGTACCGGGACTTCTGAGACCCAGTACTTC. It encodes CASSTGTSETQYF.